A selection of T cell receptor beta chains follows, all from one sample in a study of blood T cell repertoires in COVID-19. Measured with immunoSEQ multiplex PCR; TCRdb has only the in-frame clones, and not every one. The table records about 240,000 clones, around 83% of them present only once. Sample: peripheral blood. The receptors stem from a young man who had recovered from COVID-19. Each CDR3 is given with its conserved first and last residue. D genes are given only for firm matches. Clone size is stated in some rows and not others, as once, few, many or a class when expanded.

j_call | clone_size | v_call | d_call | cdr3_aa | cdr3_nt
TRBJ1-2 | many | TRBV19 | . | CASSISSRGTYGYTF | TGTGCCAGTAGTATATCGTCCCGCGGAACCTATGGCTACACCTTC
TRBJ2-3 | . | TRBV5-1 | . | CASSLAGGSTDTQYF | TGCGCCAGCAGCTTGGCCGGAGGCAGCACAGATACGCAGTATTTT
TRBJ1-5 | . | TRBV11-2 | . | CASSLRTGDSNQPQHF | TGTGCCAGCAGCTTACGAACGGGGGACTCGAATCAGCCCCAGCATTTT
TRBJ2-3 | . | TRBV14 | TRBD1 | CASSPLTRDRAPTDTQYF | TGTGCCAGCAGCCCCTTAACCCGGGACAGGGCTCCTACAGATACGCAGTATTTT
TRBJ1-2 | few | TRBV6-1 | . | CASSEYLGTENYGYTF | TGTGCCAGCAGTGAATATCTTGGTACAGAGAACTATGGCTACACCTTC
TRBJ2-6 | . | TRBV3-1/TRBV3-2 | . | CASSPPGRRVTGANVLTF | TGTGCCAGCAGCCCTCCAGGGAGGAGGGTTACCGGGGCCAACGTCCTGACTTTC
TRBJ2-3 | . | TRBV11-2 | TRBD2 | CASSLDPPAGGSLRDTQYF | TGTGCCAGCAGCTTAGACCCGCCAGCGGGGGGTTCTTTGAGGGATACGCAGTATTTT
TRBJ2-3 | . | TRBV27 | . | CASKQGFSSTDTQYF | TGTGCCAGCAAACAGGGTTTCTCTAGCACAGATACGCAGTATTTT
TRBJ2-1 | once | TRBV6-2/TRBV6-3 | TRBD2 | CASTPAGGPRMSSFF | TGTGCCAGCACCCCCGCGGGGGGGCCCCGAATGAGCTCCTTCTTC
TRBJ1-5 | few | TRBV10-3 | . | CATREDYSNQPQHF | TGTGCCACGCGGGAGGATTATAGCAATCAGCCCCAGCATTTT
TRBJ1-5 | . | TRBV24-1 | TRBD1 | CATSDGQGFGQPQHF | TGTGCCACCAGTGATGGACAGGGTTTTGGCCAGCCCCAGCATTTT
TRBJ2-1 | once | TRBV4-1 | . | CASSQGMASSHNEQFF | TGCGCCAGCAGCCAGGGAATGGCTAGCAGTCACAATGAGCAGTTCTTC
TRBJ1-5 | . | TRBV25-1 | . | CASSGTGSNQPQHF | TGTGCCAGCAGTGGTACAGGGAGCAATCAGCCCCAGCATTTT
TRBJ1-2 | . | TRBV28 | TRBD1 | CASSLSPRTGRGKGYTF | TGTGCCAGCAGTTTATCCCCTCGGACAGGGCGAGGGAAAGGCTACACCTTC
TRBJ1-1 | . | TRBV9 | . | CASRPLSEGTEAFF | TGTGCCAGCAGACCATTATCGGAGGGAACTGAAGCTTTCTTT
TRBJ2-7 | . | TRBV18 | . | CASSGRGHYEQYF | TGTGCCAGCTCTGGCCGCGGACACTACGAGCAGTACTTC
TRBJ2-1 | . | TRBV19 | TRBD2 | CASSSLGGGGAYNEQFF | TGTGCCAGTAGCTCCCTAGGCGGCGGGGGAGCATACAATGAGCAGTTCTTC
TRBJ1-1 | . | TRBV5-1 | TRBD1 | CASSPARDRDSGTEAFF | TGCGCCAGCAGCCCCGCCCGGGACAGGGATTCGGGAACTGAAGCTTTCTTT
TRBJ2-7 | . | TRBV7-9 | . | CASTQSSGRNEQYF | TGTGCCAGCACCCAAAGCTCAGGTCGGAACGAGCAGTACTTC
TRBJ2-2 | . | TRBV3-1/TRBV3-2 | . | CASSQGVRATGELFF | TGTGCCAGCAGCCAAGGGGTGAGGGCCACCGGGGAGCTGTTTTTT
TRBJ2-1 | . | TRBV7-9 | . | CASSYGGSYNEQFF | TGTGCCAGCAGCTACGGGGGCTCCTACAATGAGCAGTTCTTC
TRBJ1-1 | . | TRBV2 | . | CASTQGKNTEAFF | TGTGCCAGCACTCAGGGGAAGAACACTGAAGCTTTCTTT
TRBJ1-6 | . | TRBV7-9 | . | CASSLALGEWDSPLHF | TGTGCCAGCAGCTTAGCTTTGGGAGAATGGGATTCACCCCTCCACTTT
TRBJ2-5 | . | TRBV4-1 | TRBD2 | CASSPGSSGGFETQYF | TGCGCCAGCAGCCCCGGCTCCAGCGGGGGGTTCGAGACCCAGTACTTC
TRBJ1-3 | many | TRBV4-1 | . | CASSQGYRVTGHSGNTIYF | TGCGCCAGCAGCCAAGGATATCGTGTCACTGGGCACTCTGGAAACACCATATATTTT
TRBJ2-3 | . | TRBV5-4 | TRBD2 | CASSLVASGDTDTQYF | TGTGCCAGCAGCTTGGTGGCTAGCGGGGACACAGATACGCAGTATTTT
TRBJ1-4 | . | TRBV28 | . | CASSLPGVVGVGNEKLFF | TGTGCCAGCAGTTTGCCGGGGGTCGTCGGCGTCGGGAATGAAAAACTGTTTTTT
TRBJ2-7 | . | TRBV7-6 | TRBD2 | CASSSSGGFSYEQYF | TGTGCCAGCAGCTCTAGCGGGGGGTTCTCCTACGAGCAGTACTTC
TRBJ1-2 | once | TRBV28 | . | CASRNTGLANYGYTF | TGTGCCAGCAGGAACACAGGACTAGCTAACTATGGCTACACCTTC
TRBJ1-2 | . | TRBV7-9 | . | CASSLTPGQGGYTF | TGTGCCAGCAGCTTAACCCCGGGCCAGGGTGGCTACACCTTC
TRBJ1-1 | . | TRBV11-2 | . | CASSLVRETEAFF | TGTGCCAGCAGCTTAGTCAGGGAAACTGAAGCTTTCTTT
TRBJ1-3 | . | TRBV5-5 | TRBD1 | CASSPHPVQGAYGNTIYF | TGTGCCAGCAGCCCCCACCCAGTACAGGGGGCGTACGGAAACACCATATATTTT
TRBJ2-1 | . | TRBV16 | . | CASSQSRVNNEQFF | TGTGCCAGCAGCCAATCGCGGGTTAACAATGAGCAGTTCTTC
TRBJ1-3 | . | TRBV3-1/TRBV3-2 | . | CASSREGVLGNTIYF | TGTGCCAGCAGCCGTGAGGGGGTACTTGGAAACACCATATATTTT
TRBJ1-2 | . | TRBV19 | TRBD1 | CASSIPTGGRNGYTF | TGTGCCAGTAGTATTCCGACAGGGGGCAGGAATGGCTACACCTTC